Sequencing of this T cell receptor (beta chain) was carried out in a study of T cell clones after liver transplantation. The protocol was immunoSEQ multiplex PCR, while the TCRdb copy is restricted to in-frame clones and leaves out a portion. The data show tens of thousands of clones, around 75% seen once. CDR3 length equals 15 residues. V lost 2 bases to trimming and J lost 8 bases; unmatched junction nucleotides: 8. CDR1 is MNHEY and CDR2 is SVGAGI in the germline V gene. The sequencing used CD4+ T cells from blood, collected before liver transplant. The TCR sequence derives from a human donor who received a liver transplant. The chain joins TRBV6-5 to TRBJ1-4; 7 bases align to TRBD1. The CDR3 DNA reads TGTGCCAGCAGTTACAGTCCGACAGGGCGGGAAAAACTGTTTTTT. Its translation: CASSYSPTGREKLFF.